The rows below give T cell receptor beta chains drawn from one sample of a study of cytomegalovirus exposure and HLA in healthy donors. Profiling relied on immunoSEQ multiplex PCR, and the TCRdb table lists in-frame clones only, not all of them. This sample has roughly 200,000 clones, with around nine tenths found just once. The sample taken for sequencing was PBMCs. The receptors were sampled from a man aged 25 to 40 in good health and CMV-seropositive. Each CDR3 is given with its conserved first and last residue. The D gene is left open where the match is weak. Only part of the rows carry a size: once, few, many, or a class if the clone is expanded.

J: TRBJ2-5
size: .
length: 14
V: TRBV7-3
D: TRBD1
DNA: TGTGCCAGCAGCCCGACAGGGGGCAGGGAGACCCAGTACTTC
CDR3: CASSPTGGRETQYF

J: TRBJ1-1
size: .
length: 11
V: TRBV13
D: .
DNA: TGTGCCAGCAGCTTAGAGGCTGAAGCTTTCTTT
CDR3: CASSLEAEAFF

J: TRBJ1-4
size: .
length: 14
V: TRBV7-6
D: .
DNA: TGTGCCAGCAGCTTATATGGGAAGGGGGAAAAACTGTTTTTT
CDR3: CASSLYGKGEKLFF

J: TRBJ2-1
size: .
length: 15
V: TRBV19
D: .
DNA: TGTGCCAGTAGCAATAGGGCTTGGCGGGACAATGAGCAGTTCTTC
CDR3: CASSNRAWRDNEQFF

J: TRBJ2-7
size: .
length: 17
V: TRBV6-1
D: TRBD1
DNA: TGTGCCAGCAGTCAAGGGGCTTCCGGGACAGGGTCCTACGAGCAGTACTTC
CDR3: CASSQGASGTGSYEQYF

J: TRBJ2-7
size: .
length: 13
V: TRBV6-5
D: .
DNA: TGTGCCAGCAGGGGGTATGGGTCCTACGAGCAGTACTTC
CDR3: CASRGYGSYEQYF

J: TRBJ1-5
size: .
length: 14
V: TRBV6-6
D: .
DNA: TGTGCCAGCACCCAGGATGTCGGCAATCAGCCCCAGCATTTT
CDR3: CASTQDVGNQPQHF

J: TRBJ2-3
size: once
length: 14
V: TRBV5-6
D: TRBD1
DNA: TGTGCCAGCAGCTTACGAGGGGGCGGGGATACGCAGTATTTT
CDR3: CASSLRGGGDTQYF

J: TRBJ1-2
size: .
length: 12
V: TRBV30
D: TRBD1
DNA: TGTGCCTGGGGGACAGGGAACTATGGCTACACCTTC
CDR3: CAWGTGNYGYTF

J: TRBJ2-7
size: .
length: 12
V: TRBV29-1
D: .
DNA: TGCAGCGTTTTGTGGGCCTCGTACGAGCAGTACTTC
CDR3: CSVLWASYEQYF

J: TRBJ1-1
size: .
length: 14
V: TRBV13
D: .
DNA: TGTGCCAGCAGCACCCGCCCAGCGAACACTGAAGCTTTCTTT
CDR3: CASSTRPANTEAFF

J: TRBJ1-4
size: .
length: 14
V: TRBV30
D: TRBD1
DNA: TGTGCCTGGTCCACAGGGGGCGCTGGTGAAAAACTGTTTTTT
CDR3: CAWSTGGAGEKLFF

J: TRBJ2-1
size: .
length: 13
V: TRBV5-1
D: TRBD1
DNA: TGCGCCAGCGCCGGGACAGGGAGAGATGAGCAGTTCTTC
CDR3: CASAGTGRDEQFF

J: TRBJ1-2
size: .
length: 14
V: TRBV9
D: .
DNA: TGTGCCAGCAGTCCCCTGGAGGGTAACTATGGCTACACCTTC
CDR3: CASSPLEGNYGYTF

J: TRBJ2-1
size: .
length: 11
V: TRBV6-1
D: .
DNA: TGTGCCAGCACGGCCTCCAATGAGCAGTTCTTC
CDR3: CASTASNEQFF

J: TRBJ1-2
size: .
length: 11
V: TRBV7-9
D: .
DNA: TGTGCCAGCAGCCGTCCGGGCGGCTACACCTTC
CDR3: CASSRPGGYTF

J: TRBJ1-3
size: .
length: 15
V: TRBV5-1
D: .
DNA: TGCGCCAGCAGACCTGCAGGGGCCTCGGGAAACACCATATATTTT
CDR3: CASRPAGASGNTIYF

J: TRBJ2-7
size: .
length: 15
V: TRBV7-7
D: TRBD1
DNA: TGTGCTAGCAGCTTAGGGTCGACAGGGGGCTACGAGCAGTACTTC
CDR3: CASSLGSTGGYEQYF

J: TRBJ1-5
size: once
length: 14
V: TRBV6-1
D: TRBD1
DNA: TGTGCCCGACCCGGGACAGGGGGCGATCAGCCCCAGCATTTT
CDR3: CARPGTGGDQPQHF

J: TRBJ1-5
size: .
length: 13
V: TRBV10-3
D: TRBD1
DNA: TGTGCCATCAGTGAGGAGGGGGCTGGGCCCCAGCATTTT
CDR3: CAISEEGAGPQHF

J: TRBJ1-5
size: .
length: 14
V: TRBV6-5
D: .
DNA: TGTGCCAGCAGACCCGACACAACCAATCAGCCCCAGCATTTT
CDR3: CASRPDTTNQPQHF

J: TRBJ2-7
size: .
length: 12
V: TRBV6-1
D: .
DNA: TGTGCCAGCACCGCAGATCCGGGGTATTCGTACTTC
CDR3: CASTADPGYSYF

J: TRBJ2-1
size: many
length: 13
V: TRBV7-6
D: .
DNA: TGTGCCAGCAGCTTAGGTACAGAAGGTGAGCAGTTCTTC
CDR3: CASSLGTEGEQFF

J: TRBJ1-3
size: .
length: 13
V: TRBV6-5
D: .
DNA: TGTGCCAGCATTCCCCCAAACGGAAACACCATATATTTT
CDR3: CASIPPNGNTIYF

J: TRBJ2-1
size: .
length: 17
V: TRBV4-1
D: TRBD2
DNA: TGCGCCAGCAGCCAAGAATGGACTAGCGGCCTGTACAATGAGCAGTTCTTC
CDR3: CASSQEWTSGLYNEQFF

J: TRBJ2-2
size: .
length: 15
V: TRBV5-1
D: .
DNA: TGCGCCAGCAGAAAGGGGGGAGTGTTTTCCGGGGAGCTGTTTTTT
CDR3: CASRKGGVFSGELFF

J: TRBJ2-3
size: .
length: 14
V: TRBV5-1
D: .
DNA: TGCGCCAGCAGCTTGGAGCGGCCCACAGATACGCAGTATTTT
CDR3: CASSLERPTDTQYF

J: TRBJ2-2
size: .
length: 14
V: TRBV2
D: .
DNA: TGTGCCAGCAGCCCCCAGGGCCTCACCGGGGAGCTGTTTTTT
CDR3: CASSPQGLTGELFF

J: TRBJ1-2
size: .
length: 14
V: TRBV4-3
D: .
DNA: TGCGCCAGCAGCCAAGACAACCCAAGGGATGGCTACACCTTC
CDR3: CASSQDNPRDGYTF

J: TRBJ1-5
size: .
length: 16
V: TRBV19
D: .
DNA: TGTGCCAGTAGTATAAAGCTAGGCGGACCAAATCAGCCCCAGCATTTT
CDR3: CASSIKLGGPNQPQHF

J: TRBJ2-7
size: .
length: 17
V: TRBV7-3
D: TRBD2
DNA: TGTGCCAGCAGCTTATGGGGAGGGACTAGCGGAACCTACGAGCAGTACTTC
CDR3: CASSLWGGTSGTYEQYF

J: TRBJ1-2
size: once
length: 13
V: TRBV6-5
D: .
DNA: TGTGCCAGCAGCATAACTACAGGCTATGGCTACACCTTC
CDR3: CASSITTGYGYTF

J: TRBJ2-7
size: once
length: 14
V: TRBV5-1
D: .
DNA: TGCGCCAGCGGAGTGGCCGGGACACCCTACGAGCAGTACTTC
CDR3: CASGVAGTPYEQYF

J: TRBJ2-6
size: .
length: 18
V: TRBV2
D: .
DNA: TGTGCCAGCAAGATCCACGGAGGACCTCACTCTGGGGCCAACGTCCTGACTTTC
CDR3: CASKIHGGPHSGANVLTF

J: TRBJ1-5
size: .
length: 15
V: TRBV7-2
D: .
DNA: TGTGCCAGCAGCTTAGAGATAGGCCCCCTTCAGCCCCAGCATTTT
CDR3: CASSLEIGPLQPQHF

J: TRBJ2-5
size: .
length: 14
V: TRBV7-3
D: TRBD2
DNA: TGTGCCAGCAGCTTTAGCGGGGGGCAAGAGACCCAGTACTTC
CDR3: CASSFSGGQETQYF

J: TRBJ2-2
size: .
length: 16
V: TRBV4-1
D: .
DNA: TGCGCCAGCAGCCAGACGCAGGGCGCGAACACCGGGGAGCTGTTTTTT
CDR3: CASSQTQGANTGELFF

J: TRBJ1-3
size: .
length: 17
V: TRBV30
D: .
DNA: TGTGCCTGGAGTGCCAACGGGGGGCTAAACTCTGGAAACACCATATATTTT
CDR3: CAWSANGGLNSGNTIYF

J: TRBJ2-7
size: once
length: 15
V: TRBV28
D: TRBD2
DNA: TGTGCCAGCAGTTCCGGACTAGCGGGAGTTTACGAGCAGTACTTC
CDR3: CASSSGLAGVYEQYF

J: TRBJ2-7
size: .
length: 13
V: TRBV7-2
D: .
DNA: TGTGCCAGCAGCCCTACATCAAGCAGGGAGCAGTACTTC
CDR3: CASSPTSSREQYF